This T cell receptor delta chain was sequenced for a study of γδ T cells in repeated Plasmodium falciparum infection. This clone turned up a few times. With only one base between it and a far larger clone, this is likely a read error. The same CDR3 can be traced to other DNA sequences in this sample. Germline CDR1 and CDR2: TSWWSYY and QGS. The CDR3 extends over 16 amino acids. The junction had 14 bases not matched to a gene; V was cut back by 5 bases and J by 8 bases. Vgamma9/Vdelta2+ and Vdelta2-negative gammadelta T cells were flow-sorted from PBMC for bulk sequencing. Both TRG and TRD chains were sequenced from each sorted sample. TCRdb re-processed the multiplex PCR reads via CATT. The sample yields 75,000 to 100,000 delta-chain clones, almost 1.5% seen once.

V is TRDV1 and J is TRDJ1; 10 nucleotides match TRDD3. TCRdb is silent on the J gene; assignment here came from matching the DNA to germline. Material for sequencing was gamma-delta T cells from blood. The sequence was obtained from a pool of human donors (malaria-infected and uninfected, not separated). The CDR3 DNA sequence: TGTGCTCTTGGGATCCGAACTGGGGGATTATCCGCAAAACTCATCTTT. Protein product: CALGIRTGGLSAKLIF.